The sequence of this T cell receptor beta chain was determined in a study of blood T cell repertoires in COVID-19. Study as a whole: From T cells, B-cell-depleted T cells, or PBMCs came the material, which was cDNA or gDNA.

CDR3 length: 15 amino acids. Germline values: CDR1 MDHEN, CDR2 SYDVKM. The ends were cut back, 10 bases at V and 1 base at J, with 19 bases in the middle. Authors' processing steps: Nucleated cell number was recorded as an estimate derived from reference gene primer amplification. Sequencing was performed with immunoSEQ multiplex PCR; in TCRdb, only in-frame clones are kept and a portion is missing. V and J calls and clone size come straight from that table; D and trimming were deduced from the DNA. The data hold approximately 290,000 clones, with approximately 89% observed a single time. Those enrolled in Seattle joined during active infection and were followed longitudinally afterward.

This TCR was sampled from a woman in her twenties or thirties with COVID-19, enrolled during active disease. The chain uses TRBV28 and TRBJ1-1; perhaps TRBD1 as D (5 bases). Sample: peripheral blood. CDR3 nucleotides: TGTGCCACTTTAGCGGGGGGGTACGGGAACACTGAAGCTTTCTTT. Residues: CATLAGGYGNTEAFF.